This T cell receptor (beta chain) was captured by sequencing in a study of cytomegalovirus exposure and HLA in healthy donors. Looking at the study overall: A later analysis reported the 120 or so validation repertoires used the same platform as the approximately 670 first-cohort repertoires. The study, taken as a whole, reports: The finding came from a later analysis; first-cohort TCR clusters tended to co-occur in the approximately 120 validation repertoires.

There are 19 residues in the CDR3. Trimming took off 0 bases at V and 4 bases at J, with 24 bases between the two ends. The V gene's germline CDR1 is SNHLY and CDR2 FYNNEI. The protocol was immunoSEQ multiplex PCR, while the TCRdb copy is restricted to in-frame clones and leaves out a portion. The sample has around 350,000 clones; about nine tenths are singletons. A remark on this clone: What it binds is unknown.

V is TRBV2 and J is TRBJ1-2; D might be TRBD1 (6 bases). The receptor was isolated from a woman aged 18-29 years in good health and CMV-seronegative. The sequenced material came from PBMCs. CDR3 amino acids: CASSEAIQGLRPGGYGYTF. The DNA of the CDR3 is TGTGCCAGCAGTGAAGCCATACAGGGCTTAAGACCTGGTGGCTATGGCTACACCTTC.